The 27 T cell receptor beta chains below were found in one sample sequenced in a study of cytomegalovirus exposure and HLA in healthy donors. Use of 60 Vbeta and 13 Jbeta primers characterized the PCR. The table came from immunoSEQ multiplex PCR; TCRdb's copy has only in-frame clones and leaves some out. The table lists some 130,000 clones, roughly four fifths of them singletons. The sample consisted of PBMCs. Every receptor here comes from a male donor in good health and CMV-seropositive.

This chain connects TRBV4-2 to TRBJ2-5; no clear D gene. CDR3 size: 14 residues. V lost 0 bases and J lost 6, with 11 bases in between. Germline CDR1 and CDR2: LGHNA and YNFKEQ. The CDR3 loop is CASSQDYSSKTQYF. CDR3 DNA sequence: TGTGCCAGCAGCCAAGATTACAGTAGTAAGACCCAGTACTTC.

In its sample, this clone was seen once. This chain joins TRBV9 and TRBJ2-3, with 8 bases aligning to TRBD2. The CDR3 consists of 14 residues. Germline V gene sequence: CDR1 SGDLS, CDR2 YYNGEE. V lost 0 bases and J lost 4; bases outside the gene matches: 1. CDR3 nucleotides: TGTGCCAGCAGCGTAGACGGGAGGGCAGATACGCAGTATTTT. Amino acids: CASSVDGRADTQYF.

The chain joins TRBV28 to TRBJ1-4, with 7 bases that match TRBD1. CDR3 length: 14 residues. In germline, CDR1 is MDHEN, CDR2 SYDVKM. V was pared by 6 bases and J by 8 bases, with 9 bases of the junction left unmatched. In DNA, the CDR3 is TGTGCCAGCAGCTTAGGGGGCGTCGGGGAAAAACTGTTTTTT. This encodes CASSLGGVGEKLFF.

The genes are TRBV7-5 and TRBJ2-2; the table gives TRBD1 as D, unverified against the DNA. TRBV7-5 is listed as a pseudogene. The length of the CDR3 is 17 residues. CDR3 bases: TGTGCCAGAAGCTTGGGAGAGACAGGGAGGAACACCGGGGAGCTGTTTTTT. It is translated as CARSLGETGRNTGELFF.

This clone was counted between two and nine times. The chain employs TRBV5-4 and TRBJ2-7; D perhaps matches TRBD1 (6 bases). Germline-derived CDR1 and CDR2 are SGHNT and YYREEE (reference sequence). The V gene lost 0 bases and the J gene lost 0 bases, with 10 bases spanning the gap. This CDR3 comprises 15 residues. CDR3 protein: CASSLGQANSYEQYF. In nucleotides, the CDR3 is TGTGCCAGCAGCTTGGGACAGGCTAACTCCTACGAGCAGTACTTC.

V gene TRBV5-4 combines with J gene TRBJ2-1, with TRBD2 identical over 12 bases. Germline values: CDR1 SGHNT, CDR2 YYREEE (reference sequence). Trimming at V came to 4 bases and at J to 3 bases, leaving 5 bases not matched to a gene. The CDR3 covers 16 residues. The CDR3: CASSLTSGGDYNEQFF. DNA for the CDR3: TGTGCCAGCAGCCTGACTAGCGGGGGAGACTACAATGAGCAGTTCTTC.

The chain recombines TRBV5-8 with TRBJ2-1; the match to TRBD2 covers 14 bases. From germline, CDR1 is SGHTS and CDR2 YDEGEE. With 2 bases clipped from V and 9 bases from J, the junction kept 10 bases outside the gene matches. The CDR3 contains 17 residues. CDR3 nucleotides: TGTGCCAGCAGCTTACACACCGGGACTAGCGGGAGAGCTGAGCAGTTCTTC. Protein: CASSLHTGTSGRAEQFF. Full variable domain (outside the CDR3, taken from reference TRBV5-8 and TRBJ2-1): EAGVTQSPTHLIKTRGQQATLRCSPISGHTSVYWYQQALGLGLQFLLWYDEGEERNRGNFPPRFSGRQFPNYSSELNVNALELEDSALYLCASSLHTGTSGRAEQFFGPGTRLTVL.

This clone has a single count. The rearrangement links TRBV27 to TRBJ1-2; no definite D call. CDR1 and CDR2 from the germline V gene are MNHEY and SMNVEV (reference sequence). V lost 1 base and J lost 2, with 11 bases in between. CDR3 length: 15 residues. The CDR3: CASSLFAGSNYGYTF. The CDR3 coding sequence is TGTGCCAGCAGTTTATTTGCAGGCTCGAACTATGGCTACACCTTC.

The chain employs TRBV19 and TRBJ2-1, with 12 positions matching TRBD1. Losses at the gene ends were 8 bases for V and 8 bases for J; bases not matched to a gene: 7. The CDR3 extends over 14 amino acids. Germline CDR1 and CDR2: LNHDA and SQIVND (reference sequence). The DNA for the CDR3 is TGTGCCAGTTCCCCAGGGACAGGGGGCGATGAGCAGTTCTTC. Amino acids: CASSPGTGGDEQFF. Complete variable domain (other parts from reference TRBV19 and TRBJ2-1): DGGITQSPKYLFRKEGQNVTLSCEQNLNHDAMYWYRQDPGQGLRLIYYSQIVNDFQKGDIAEGYSVSREKKESFPLTVTSAQKNPTAFYLCASSPGTGGDEQFFGPGTRLTVL.

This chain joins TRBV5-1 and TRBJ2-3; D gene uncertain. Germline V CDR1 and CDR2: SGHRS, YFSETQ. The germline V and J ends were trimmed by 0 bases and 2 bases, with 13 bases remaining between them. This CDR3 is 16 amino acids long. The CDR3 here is CASSLGQSPLTDTQYF. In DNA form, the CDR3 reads TGCGCCAGCAGCTTGGGGCAATCCCCCCTCACAGATACGCAGTATTTT.

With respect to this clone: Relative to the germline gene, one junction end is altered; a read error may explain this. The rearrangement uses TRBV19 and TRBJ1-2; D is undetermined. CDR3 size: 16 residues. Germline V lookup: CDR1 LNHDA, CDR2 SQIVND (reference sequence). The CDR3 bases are TGTGCCAGTAGTACGAGTGGTCGGATCGAGTACTATGGCCACACCTTC. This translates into CASSTSGRIEYYGHTF.

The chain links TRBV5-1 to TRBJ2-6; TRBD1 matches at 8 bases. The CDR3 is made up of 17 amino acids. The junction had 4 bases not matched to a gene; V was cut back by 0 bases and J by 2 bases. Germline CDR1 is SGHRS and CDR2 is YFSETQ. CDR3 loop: CASSLALTGAGANVLTF. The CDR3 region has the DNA TGCGCCAGCAGCTTGGCCTTGACAGGGGCTGGGGCCAACGTCCTGACTTTC. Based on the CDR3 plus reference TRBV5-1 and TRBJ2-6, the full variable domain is KAGVTQTPRYLIKTRGQQVTLSCSPISGHRSVSWYQQTPGQGLQFLFEYFSETQRNKGNFPGRFSGRQFSNSRSEMNVSTLELGDSALYLCASSLALTGAGANVLTFGAGSRLTVL.

The CDR3 is CSASRNEQFF. CDR3 coding DNA: TGCAGTGCTAGTCGCAATGAGCAGTTCTTC. The J gene is TRBJ2-1, the V gene TRBV20-1; D ambiguous. Trimming took off 3 bases at V and 6 bases at J, with 3 bases between the two ends. CDR3 length equals 10 residues. Germline V gene data show CDR1 as DFQATT and CDR2 as SNEGSKA (reference sequence).

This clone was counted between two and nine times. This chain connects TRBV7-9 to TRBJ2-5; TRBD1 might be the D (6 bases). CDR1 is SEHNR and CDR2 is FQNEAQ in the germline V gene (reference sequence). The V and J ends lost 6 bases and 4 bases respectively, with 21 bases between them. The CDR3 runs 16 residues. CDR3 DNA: TGTGCCAGCAGTCACCAGGGGTTAGGATATAGAGAGACCCAGTACTTC. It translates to CASSHQGLGYRETQYF. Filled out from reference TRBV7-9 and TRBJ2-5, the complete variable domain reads DTGVSQNPRHKITKRGQNVTFRCDPISEHNRLYWYRQTLGQGPEFLTYFQNEAQLEKSRLLSDRFSAERPKGSFSTLEIQRTEQGDSAMYLCASSHQGLGYRETQYFGPGTRLLVL.

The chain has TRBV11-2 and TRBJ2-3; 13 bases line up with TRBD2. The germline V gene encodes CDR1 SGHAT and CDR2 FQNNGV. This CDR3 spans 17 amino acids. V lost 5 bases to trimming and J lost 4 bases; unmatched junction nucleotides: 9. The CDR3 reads CASSADRGLAGADTQYF. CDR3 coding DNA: TGTGCCAGCAGCGCAGATCGCGGACTAGCGGGAGCAGATACGCAGTATTTT. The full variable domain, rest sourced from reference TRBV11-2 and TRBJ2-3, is EAGVAQSPRYKIIEKRQSVAFWCNPISGHATLYWYQQILGQGPKLLIQFQNNGVVDDSQLPKDRFSAERLKGVDSTLKIQPAKLEDSAVYLCASSADRGLAGADTQYFGPGTRLTVL.

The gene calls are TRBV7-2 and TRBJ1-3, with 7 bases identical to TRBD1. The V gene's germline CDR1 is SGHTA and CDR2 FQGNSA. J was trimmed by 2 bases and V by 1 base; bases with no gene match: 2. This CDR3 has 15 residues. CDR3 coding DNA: TGTGCCAGCAGCTTAGTTACAGGGGCTGGAAACACCATATATTTT. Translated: CASSLVTGAGNTIYF.

Here the CDR3 DNA reads TGTGCCAGCTCCCCTTTTAGAAATCATGAGCAGTTCTTC. This translates into CASSPFRNHEQFF. V and J are TRBV18 and TRBJ2-1; no clear D. The CDR3 runs to 13 residues. Germline V gene data show CDR1 as KGHSH and CDR2 as LQKENI. V lost 6 bases and J 8 bases, leaving 14 bases between the germline ends.

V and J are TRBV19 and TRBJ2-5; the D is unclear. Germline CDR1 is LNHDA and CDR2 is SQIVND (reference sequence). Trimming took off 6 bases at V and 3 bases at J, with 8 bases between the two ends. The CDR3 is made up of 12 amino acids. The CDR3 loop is CASSDSKETQYF. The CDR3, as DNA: TGTGCCAGTAGCGACTCAAAAGAGACCCAGTACTTC.

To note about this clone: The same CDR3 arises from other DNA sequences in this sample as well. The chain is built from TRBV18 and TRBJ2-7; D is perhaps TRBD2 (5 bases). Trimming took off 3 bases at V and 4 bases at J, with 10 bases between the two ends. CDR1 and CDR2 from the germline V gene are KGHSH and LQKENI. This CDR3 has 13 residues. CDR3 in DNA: TGTGCCAGCTCACCGCCTTCGGGGTACGAGCAGTACTTC. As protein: CASSPPSGYEQYF.

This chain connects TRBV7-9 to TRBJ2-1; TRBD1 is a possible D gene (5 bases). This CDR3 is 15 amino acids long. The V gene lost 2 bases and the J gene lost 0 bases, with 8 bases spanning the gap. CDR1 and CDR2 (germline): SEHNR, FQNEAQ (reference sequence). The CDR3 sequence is CASSLPGSSYNEQFF. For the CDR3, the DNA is TGTGCCAGCAGCTTACCAGGGTCCTCCTACAATGAGCAGTTCTTC.

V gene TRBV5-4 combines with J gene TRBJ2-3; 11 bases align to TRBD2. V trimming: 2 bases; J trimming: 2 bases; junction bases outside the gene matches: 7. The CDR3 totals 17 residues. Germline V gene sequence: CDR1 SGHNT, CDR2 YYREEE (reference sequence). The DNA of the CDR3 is TGTGCCAGCAGCTTCCCCGTGACTAGCGGGGCCACAGATACGCAGTATTTT. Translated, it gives CASSFPVTSGATDTQYF.

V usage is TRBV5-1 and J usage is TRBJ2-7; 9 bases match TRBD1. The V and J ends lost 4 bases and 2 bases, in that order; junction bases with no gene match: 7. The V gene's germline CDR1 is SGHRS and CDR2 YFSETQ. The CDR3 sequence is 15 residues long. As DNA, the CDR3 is TGCGCCAGCAGCCCTTTGGGGACAGGGACCTACGAGCAGTACTTC. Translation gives CASSPLGTGTYEQYF. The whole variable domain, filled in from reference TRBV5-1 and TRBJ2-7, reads KAGVTQTPRYLIKTRGQQVTLSCSPISGHRSVSWYQQTPGQGLQFLFEYFSETQRNKGNFPGRFSGRQFSNSRSEMNVSTLELGDSALYLCASSPLGTGTYEQYFGPGTRLTVT.

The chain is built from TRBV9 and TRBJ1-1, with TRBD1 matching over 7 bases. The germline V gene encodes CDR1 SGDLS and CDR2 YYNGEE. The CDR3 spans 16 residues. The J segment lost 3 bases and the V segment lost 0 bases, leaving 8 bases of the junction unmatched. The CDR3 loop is CASSVAPQGWDTEAFF. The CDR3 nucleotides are TGTGCCAGCAGCGTAGCCCCACAGGGGTGGGACACTGAAGCTTTCTTT. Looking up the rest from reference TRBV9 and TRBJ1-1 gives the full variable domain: DSGVTQTPKHLITATGQRVTLRCSPRSGDLSVYWYQQSLDQGLQFLIQYYNGEERAKGNILERFSAQQFPDLHSELNLSSLELGDSALYFCASSVAPQGWDTEAFFGQGTRLTVV.

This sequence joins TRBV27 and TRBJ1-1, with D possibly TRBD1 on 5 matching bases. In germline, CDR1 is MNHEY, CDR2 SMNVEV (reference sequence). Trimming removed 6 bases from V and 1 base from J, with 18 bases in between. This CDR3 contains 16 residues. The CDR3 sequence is CASSLGGARGNTEAFF. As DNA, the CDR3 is TGTGCCAGCAGCTTGGGAGGGGCCCGGGGGAACACTGAAGCTTTCTTT.

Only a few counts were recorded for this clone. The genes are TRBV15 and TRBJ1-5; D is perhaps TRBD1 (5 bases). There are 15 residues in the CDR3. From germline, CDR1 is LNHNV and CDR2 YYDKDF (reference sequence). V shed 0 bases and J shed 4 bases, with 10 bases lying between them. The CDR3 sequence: CATSRDREANQPQHF. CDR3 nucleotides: TGTGCCACCAGCAGAGACAGGGAGGCAAATCAGCCCCAGCATTTT.

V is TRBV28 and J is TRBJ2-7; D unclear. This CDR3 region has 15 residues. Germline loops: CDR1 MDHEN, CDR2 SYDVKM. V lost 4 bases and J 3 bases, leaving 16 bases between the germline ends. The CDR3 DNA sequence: TGTGCCAGCAGTTCTTCCCCCCCGCAGGACTACGAGCAGTACTTC. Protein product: CASSSSPPQDYEQYF.

The CDR3 spells CSVPPDRGLTETQYF. Written as DNA, the CDR3 is TGCAGCGTTCCTCCCGACAGGGGGCTAACAGAGACCCAGTACTTC. The chain recombines TRBV29-1 with TRBJ2-5, with 10 nucleotides matching TRBD1. Germline V gene lookup returns CDR1 SQVTM and CDR2 ANQGSEA. The CDR3 spans 15 residues. The ends lost 5 bases at V and 4 bases at J; junction bases unmatched: 10.